The entry that follows covers one T cell receptor beta chain sequence. These data come from a study of blood T cell repertoires in COVID-19. About the research overall: T cells, B-cell-depleted T cells, or PBMCs supplied cDNA or gDNA.

The V and J ends lost 1 base and 0 bases, in that order; junction bases with no gene match: 5. This CDR3 is 17 amino acids long. The germline V gene encodes CDR1 SGHTS and CDR2 YDEGEE. As originally analysed: Estimation of nucleated cell counts relied on the amplification of reference gene primers. TCRdb's table, derived via immunoSEQ multiplex PCR, lists solely in-frame clones and lacks some. Clone size and V and J calls were adopted from that table, with D and trimming inferred from the DNA. The data contain tens of thousands of clones, about 82% of them singletons. The sequenced sample consisted of peripheral blood. The chain recombines TRBV5-8 with TRBJ2-1; 9 nucleotides align to TRBD2. The clonotype originates from a woman over 75 with acute or convalescent COVID-19. The CDR3 here is CASSLKLAGVSYNEQFF. The CDR3 bases are TGTGCCAGCAGCTTGAAATTAGCGGGAGTCTCCTACAATGAGCAGTTCTTC.